The 28 T cell receptor beta chains below come from one sample, sequenced in a study of blood T cell repertoires in COVID-19. Clones were sequenced by immunoSEQ multiplex PCR, and TCRdb holds only the in-frame ones, with some missing. The sample includes 120,000 or so clones, about 70% seen only once; the top ten take 6% to 8.5%. Source material: peripheral blood. These receptor sequences come from a woman aged 55-70 years with acute or convalescent COVID-19.

The V call is TRBV3-1 (or the pseudogene TRBV3-2), the J call TRBJ2-7, with a weak D call TRBD1 (5 bases). Trimming pared 6 bases from V and 6 bases from J, leaving 12 bases between. The germline V gene encodes CDR1 LGHDT and CDR2 YNNKEL (reference sequence). This CDR3 spans 12 amino acids. The CDR3 DNA sequence: TGTGCCAGCAGGAATAGGGGCGCCGAGCAGTACTTC. Amino acid sequence: CASRNRGAEQYF.

The gene calls are TRBV7-3 and TRBJ2-1; 11 nucleotides align to TRBD2. Germline trimming cut 3 bases from V and 6 bases from J; bases unmatched to any gene: 7. Germline-derived CDR1 and CDR2 are SGHTA and FQGTGA. This CDR3 contains 16 residues. The CDR3 spells CASSFSSGGVANEQFF. In DNA form, the CDR3 reads TGTGCCAGCAGCTTTAGTAGCGGGGGGGTCGCCAATGAGCAGTTCTTC.

The V call is TRBV5-1, the J call TRBJ2-3, with TRBD2 identical over 9 bases. The CDR3 covers 17 residues. The trim removed 0 bases at V and 4 bases at J, leaving 9 bases unmatched. Per germline, CDR1 SGHRS and CDR2 YFSETQ. DNA of the CDR3: TGCGCCAGCAGCTTGGAAGCGGGGGGACCTCGGGCAGATACGCAGTATTTT. Protein: CASSLEAGGPRADTQYF.

This chain uses TRBV18 with TRBJ2-5; D gene unclear. The ends were cut back, 3 bases at V and 0 bases at J, with 5 bases in the middle. This CDR3 contains 13 residues. The germline V gene has CDR1 KGHSH and CDR2 LQKENI. CDR3 in DNA: TGTGCCAGCTCACCGAACTACCAAGAGACCCAGTACTTC. Protein sequence: CASSPNYQETQYF. Using reference TRBV18 and TRBJ2-5 for the parts outside the CDR3, the full variable domain is NAGVMQNPRHLVRRRGQEARLRCSPMKGHSHVYWYRQLPEEGLKFMVYLQKENIIDESGMPKERFSAEFPKEGPSILRIQQVVRGDSAAYFCASSPNYQETQYFGPGTRLLVL.

The rearrangement joins TRBV28 to TRBJ1-6; no clear D. V was cut by 5 bases and J by 2 bases, with 7 bases left in between. The CDR3 extends over 14 amino acids. CDR1 and CDR2 from the germline V gene are MDHEN and SYDVKM. The CDR3 spells CASSLTAYNSPLHF. The CDR3 nucleotides are TGTGCCAGCAGTCTCACAGCCTATAATTCACCCCTCCACTTT.

V and J are TRBV7-2 and TRBJ1-5; TRBD1 might be the D (5 bases). The CDR3 contains 17 residues. From germline, CDR1 is SGHTA and CDR2 FQGNSA. V was pared by 1 base and J by 1 base, with 14 bases between. The chain's CDR3 is CASSLGFGGVSNQPQHF. CDR3 bases: TGTGCCAGCAGCTTAGGTTTCGGGGGTGTGAGCAATCAGCCCCAGCATTTT. Looking up the rest from reference TRBV7-2 and TRBJ1-5 gives the full variable domain: GAGVSQSPSNKVTEKGKDVELRCDPISGHTALYWYRQSLGQGLEFLIYFQGNSAPDKSGLPSDRFSAERTGGSVSTLTIQRTQQEDSAVYLCASSLGFGGVSNQPQHFGDGTRLSIL.

This chain joins TRBV6-4 and TRBJ1-6; D not certain. CDR1 MRHNA and CDR2 SNTAGT come from the germline V gene. The V end lost 6 bases, the J end lost 3 bases, and 24 bases lay between the germline ends. The CDR3 covers 19 residues. In nucleotides, the CDR3 is TGTGCCAGCAGGGGAGGAAACAGATCGTCGAGGGACTATAATTCACCCCTCCACTTT. Protein: CASRGGNRSSRDYNSPLHF.

This clone was observed a few times. V and J are TRBV5-1 and TRBJ2-7; 8 nucleotides line up with TRBD1. Trimming removed 0 bases from V and 5 bases from J; junction bases left unmatched: 7. The CDR3 has 15 amino acids. Germline CDR1 and CDR2: SGHRS and YFSETQ. For the CDR3, the DNA is TGCGCCAGCAGCTTGGCGTCCCGACAGGGGAACGAGCAGTACTTC. The encoded protein is CASSLASRQGNEQYF.

V gene TRBV29-1 combines with J gene TRBJ2-2; a possible D gene is TRBD1 (5 bases). Trimming removed 4 bases at V and 3 bases at J, with 9 bases between. This CDR3 comprises 13 residues. From germline, CDR1 is SQVTM and CDR2 ANQGSEA. This CDR3 is CSVGRRDTGELFF. CDR3 coding DNA: TGCAGCGTTGGTCGCAGGGACACCGGGGAGCTGTTTTTT.

This chain links TRBV5-1 with TRBJ2-5, with 9 positions matching TRBD1. Trimming took 4 bases from V and 4 from J; bases not matched to a gene: 8. Germline V CDR1 and CDR2: SGHRS, YFSETQ. The CDR3 has 15 residues. CDR3 in DNA: TGCGCCAGCAGCAAGGGACAGGGCGGATCAGAGACCCAGTACTTC. Translation gives CASSKGQGGSETQYF.

This sequence joins TRBV5-1 and TRBJ2-7; 7 nucleotides align to TRBD1. The V gene end was trimmed by 4 bases and the J gene end by 9 bases; junction bases not matched to a gene: 4. From germline, CDR1 is SGHRS and CDR2 YFSETQ. The CDR3 is made up of 11 amino acids. The CDR3 reads CASSGRQGQYF. In DNA form, the CDR3 reads TGCGCCAGCAGCGGCCGACAGGGGCAGTACTTC.

The rearrangement links TRBV6-5 to TRBJ1-5; D ambiguous. V was clipped by 6 bases and J by 2 bases, with 8 bases between them. This CDR3 is 13 amino acids long. Germline CDR1 and CDR2: MNHEY and SVGAGI. The CDR3 nucleotides are TGTGCCAGCAGGGGCAGCCGCAATCAGCCCCAGCATTTT. Translated, it gives CASRGSRNQPQHF.

The chain links TRBV28 to TRBJ2-7; the D gene is possibly TRBD2 (7 bases). There are 16 residues in the CDR3. Trimming left V 5 bases short and J 5 bases short, with 22 bases between. Germline CDR1 is MDHEN and CDR2 is SYDVKM. The DNA of the CDR3 is TGTGCCAGCAGTCCAGCCTGGGCGGGGGCCGACGACGAGCAGTACTTC. Amino acid sequence: CASSPAWAGADDEQYF.

The J gene is TRBJ1-1, the V gene TRBV30; D uncertain. Trimming took 1 base from V and 4 from J, leaving 7 bases between them. Germline lookup yields CDR1 GTSNPN and CDR2 SVGIG (reference sequence). The CDR3 extends over 12 amino acids. The CDR3 DNA is TGTGCCTGGAGTGGGTTCGGCACTGAAGCTTTCTTT. The encoded protein is CAWSGFGTEAFF.

This clone showed up just once. V usage is TRBV24-1 and J usage is TRBJ1-2, with D possibly being TRBD1 (6 bases). Per germline, CDR1 KGHDR and CDR2 SFDVKD. This CDR3 is built from 16 residues. Trimming pared 2 bases from V and 8 bases from J, leaving 20 bases between. CDR3 residues: CATSDSPGTPNLGYTF. CDR3 coding DNA: TGTGCCACCAGTGATTCCCCCGGGACACCAAACTTAGGCTACACCTTC.

V usage is TRBV18 and J usage is TRBJ2-7, with D hard to call. CDR1 KGHSH and CDR2 LQKENI come from the germline V gene. Trimming stripped 6 bases from V and 0 bases from J, with 21 bases between. The CDR3 runs 17 residues. CDR3 region: CASSLTWSNFDSYEQYF. The CDR3 region has the DNA TGTGCCAGCTCCCTAACGTGGAGCAACTTTGACTCCTACGAGCAGTACTTC.

The V gene is TRBV30, the J gene TRBJ2-3, with D perhaps matching TRBD2 (6 bases). This CDR3 has 14 residues. V lost 1 base and J lost 6, with 14 bases in between. CDR1 is GTSNPN and CDR2 is SVGIG in the germline V gene (reference sequence). The CDR3 DNA is TGTGCCTGGAGTGGCCGGGACTCCAGGGATACGCAGTATTTT. Its translation is CAWSGRDSRDTQYF.

The chain carries TRBV7-8 and TRBJ1-5; D is ambiguous. Trimming cost V 2 bases and J 2 bases, with 13 bases left between them. Germline-derived CDR1 and CDR2 are SGHVS and FQNEAQ. There are 16 residues in the CDR3. CDR3 in DNA: TGTGCCAGCAGCTTATCCCCGGCAGGCCGCAATCAGCCCCAGCATTTT. The encoded protein is CASSLSPAGRNQPQHF.

The chain has TRBV19 and TRBJ1-1; D may be TRBD1 (5 bases). This CDR3 has 15 residues. Germline values: CDR1 LNHDA, CDR2 SQIVND (reference sequence). V lost 3 bases, J lost 3 bases, and 14 bases lay in between. The CDR3 DNA reads as TGTGCCAGTAGTATGGGCAGGGTTTTACACACTGAAGCTTTCTTT. Translating gives CASSMGRVLHTEAFF.

This clone was seen a few times. This rearrangement joins TRBV6-5 to TRBJ1-2, with 9 bases lining up with TRBD1. This CDR3 has 15 amino acids. Germline trimming cut 6 bases from V and 2 bases from J; bases unmatched to any gene: 7. Germline V gives CDR1 MNHEY, CDR2 SVGAGI. In nucleotides, the CDR3 is TGTGCCAGCAGCCTATCCGGGACAGGGAACTATGGCTACACCTTC. Protein product: CASSLSGTGNYGYTF.

V usage is TRBV30 and J usage is TRBJ1-4; D not certain. With 2 bases removed from V and 8 bases from J, the gap between germline ends came to 9 bases. Germline V gene data show CDR1 as GTSNPN and CDR2 as SVGIG (reference sequence). The CDR3 length is 12 residues. CDR3 sequence: CAWSSTGEKLFF. In nucleotides, the CDR3 is TGTGCCTGGAGTAGCACGGGAGAAAAACTGTTTTTT.

The chain carries TRBV6-5 and TRBJ1-1; D perhaps matches TRBD1 (6 bases). In germline, CDR1 is MNHEY, CDR2 SVGAGI. With 0 bases removed from V and 0 bases from J, the gap between germline ends came to 11 bases. The CDR3 loop spans 16 amino acids. The CDR3 DNA sequence: TGTGCCAGCAGTTACTCGAGGGGGGGATTGAACACTGAAGCTTTCTTT. Its protein product is CASSYSRGGLNTEAFF.

The gene calls are TRBV18 and TRBJ1-1, with 8 bases identical to TRBD1. Germline lookup yields CDR1 KGHSH and CDR2 LQKENI. V lost 3 bases, J lost 6 bases, and 3 bases stayed unmatched. This CDR3 comprises 13 residues. The CDR3 bases are TGTGCCAGCTCACCCCAGGGGGCTTCTGAAGCTTTCTTT. Its protein product is CASSPQGASEAFF. Full variable domain (rest looked up from reference TRBV18 and TRBJ1-1): NAGVMQNPRHLVRRRGQEARLRCSPMKGHSHVYWYRQLPEEGLKFMVYLQKENIIDESGMPKERFSAEFPKEGPSILRIQQVVRGDSAAYFCASSPQGASEAFFGQGTRLTVV.

This chain joins TRBV10-2 and TRBJ1-1; TRBD1 matches 7 bases. Looked up from germline, CDR1 is WSHSY and CDR2 is SAAADI. V dropped 7 bases and J dropped 4; count of bases not matched to a gene: 12. The CDR3 totals 15 residues. In nucleotides, the CDR3 is TGCGCCAGCACCCGACAGGGTGGGGCCAGCACTGAAGCTTTCTTT. Translating gives CASTRQGGASTEAFF.

V is TRBV19 and J is TRBJ1-2, with D unresolved. The CDR3 covers 12 residues. Germline values: CDR1 LNHDA, CDR2 SQIVND (reference sequence). V lost 5 bases and J lost 3, with 7 bases in between. This chain's CDR3 is CASSPADYGYTF. The CDR3 nucleotides read TGTGCCAGTAGTCCCGCGGACTATGGCTACACCTTC. Variable domain in full (rest from reference TRBV19 and TRBJ1-2): DGGITQSPKYLFRKEGQNVTLSCEQNLNHDAMYWYRQDPGQGLRLIYYSQIVNDFQKGDIAEGYSVSREKKESFPLTVTSAQKNPTAFYLCASSPADYGYTFGSGTRLTVV.

The chain carries TRBV4-3 and TRBJ1-5; tentatively, D is TRBD1 (6 bases). Germline V gives CDR1 LGHNA, CDR2 YSLEER. Deletions cut 2 bases from V and 7 bases from J, with 12 bases between. The CDR3 runs to 14 residues. DNA of the CDR3: TGCGCCAGCAGCCAACAACAGGGACGGCAGCCCCAGCATTTT. Translating it yields CASSQQQGRQPQHF.

This chain links TRBV5-1 with TRBJ1-1; 8 bases map to TRBD1. CDR1 and CDR2 (germline): SGHRS, YFSETQ. Trimming cost V 4 bases and J 5 bases; bases outside gene matches: 10. The CDR3 length is 15 residues. The DNA of the CDR3 is TGCGCCAGCAGCCAATTGACAGGGGCTGGAACTGAAGCTTTCTTT. It specifies CASSQLTGAGTEAFF. Complete variable domain (other parts from reference TRBV5-1 and TRBJ1-1): KAGVTQTPRYLIKTRGQQVTLSCSPISGHRSVSWYQQTPGQGLQFLFEYFSETQRNKGNFPGRFSGRQFSNSRSEMNVSTLELGDSALYLCASSQLTGAGTEAFFGQGTRLTVV.

V is TRBV24-1 and J is TRBJ2-2, with D possibly matching TRBD1 (6 bases). The CDR3 has 15 amino acids. V was clipped by 4 bases and J by 2 bases, with 10 bases between them. Looked up from germline, CDR1 is KGHDR and CDR2 is SFDVKD. DNA for the CDR3: TGTGCCACCAGTGAGGAGACAGGCAACACCGGGGAGCTGTTTTTT. Amino acid sequence: CATSEETGNTGELFF.